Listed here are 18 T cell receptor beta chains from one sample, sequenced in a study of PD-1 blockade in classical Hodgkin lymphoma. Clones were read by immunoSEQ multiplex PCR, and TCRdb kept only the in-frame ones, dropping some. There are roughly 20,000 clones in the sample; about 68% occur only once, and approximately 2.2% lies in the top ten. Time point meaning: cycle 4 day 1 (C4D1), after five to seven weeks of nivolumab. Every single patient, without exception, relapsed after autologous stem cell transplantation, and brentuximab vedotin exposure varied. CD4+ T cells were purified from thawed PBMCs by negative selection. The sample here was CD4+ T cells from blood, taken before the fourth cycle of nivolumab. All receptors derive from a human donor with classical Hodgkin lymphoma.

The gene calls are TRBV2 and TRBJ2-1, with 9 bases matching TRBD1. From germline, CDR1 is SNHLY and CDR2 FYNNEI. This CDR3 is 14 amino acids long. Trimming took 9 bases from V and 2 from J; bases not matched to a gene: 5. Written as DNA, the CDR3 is TGTGCCAGAGGAACAGGGGGCACCTACAATGAGCAGTTCTTC. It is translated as CARGTGGTYNEQFF.

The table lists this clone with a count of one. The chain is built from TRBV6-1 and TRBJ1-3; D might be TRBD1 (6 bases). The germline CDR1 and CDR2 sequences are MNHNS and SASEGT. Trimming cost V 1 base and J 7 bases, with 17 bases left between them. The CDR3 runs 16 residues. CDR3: CASSEEAGGLGNTIYF. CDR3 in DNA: TGTGCCAGCAGTGAAGAGGCCGGGGGCTTGGGTAACACCATATATTTT.

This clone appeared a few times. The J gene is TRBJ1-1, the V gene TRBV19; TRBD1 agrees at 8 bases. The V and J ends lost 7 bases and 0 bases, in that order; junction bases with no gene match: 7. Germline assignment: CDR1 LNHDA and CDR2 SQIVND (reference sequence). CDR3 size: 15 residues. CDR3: CASKTGGQVNTEAFF. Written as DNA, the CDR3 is TGTGCCAGTAAGACCGGGGGACAGGTGAACACTGAAGCTTTCTTT.

This CDR3 is CASSLRGIGDSNQPQHF. The CDR3 bases are TGTGCCAGCAGCTTAAGAGGGATTGGGGATAGCAATCAGCCCCAGCATTTT. This chain links TRBV13 with TRBJ1-5; D remains unclear. The CDR3 spans 17 residues. V was trimmed by 2 bases and J by 0 bases, leaving 14 bases between them. Germline loops: CDR1 PRHDT, CDR2 FYEKMQ (reference sequence).

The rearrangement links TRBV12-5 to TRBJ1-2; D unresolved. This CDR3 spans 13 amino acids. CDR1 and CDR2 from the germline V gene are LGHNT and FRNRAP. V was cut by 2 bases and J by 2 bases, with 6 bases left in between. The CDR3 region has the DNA TGTGCTAGTGGTTTGATACCCAACTATGGCTACACCTTC. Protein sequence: CASGLIPNYGYTF.

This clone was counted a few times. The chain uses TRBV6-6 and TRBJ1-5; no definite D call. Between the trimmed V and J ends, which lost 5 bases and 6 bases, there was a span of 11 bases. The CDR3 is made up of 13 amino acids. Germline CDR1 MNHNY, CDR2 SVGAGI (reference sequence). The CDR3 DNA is TGTGCCAGCAGTCATGGCCTAGCTCAGCCCCAGCATTTT. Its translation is CASSHGLAQPQHF.

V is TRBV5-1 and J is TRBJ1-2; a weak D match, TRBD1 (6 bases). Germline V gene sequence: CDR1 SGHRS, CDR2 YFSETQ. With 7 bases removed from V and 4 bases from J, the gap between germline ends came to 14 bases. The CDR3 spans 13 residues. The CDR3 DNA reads TGCGCCAGCCTCGGGGGGACACCCTATGGCTACACCTTC. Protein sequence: CASLGGTPYGYTF.

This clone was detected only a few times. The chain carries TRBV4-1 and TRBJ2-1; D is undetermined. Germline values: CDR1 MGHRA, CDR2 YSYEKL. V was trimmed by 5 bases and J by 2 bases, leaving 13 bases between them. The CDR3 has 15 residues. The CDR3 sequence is CASSGLRQTYNEQFF. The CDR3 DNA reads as TGCGCCAGCAGCGGTCTCCGTCAGACCTACAATGAGCAGTTCTTC.

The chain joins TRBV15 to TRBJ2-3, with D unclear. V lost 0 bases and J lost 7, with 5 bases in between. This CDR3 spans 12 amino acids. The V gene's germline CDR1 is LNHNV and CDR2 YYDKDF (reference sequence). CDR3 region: CATSRDGNTQYF. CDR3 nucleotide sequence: TGTGCCACCAGCAGAGATGGGAATACGCAGTATTTT.

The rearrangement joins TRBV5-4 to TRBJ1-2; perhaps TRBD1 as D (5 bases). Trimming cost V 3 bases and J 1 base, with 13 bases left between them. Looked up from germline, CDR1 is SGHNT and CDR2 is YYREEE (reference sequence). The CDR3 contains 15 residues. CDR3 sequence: CASSSGGRSNYGYTF. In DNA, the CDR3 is TGTGCCAGCAGCTCCGGGGGAAGGAGTAACTATGGCTACACCTTC.

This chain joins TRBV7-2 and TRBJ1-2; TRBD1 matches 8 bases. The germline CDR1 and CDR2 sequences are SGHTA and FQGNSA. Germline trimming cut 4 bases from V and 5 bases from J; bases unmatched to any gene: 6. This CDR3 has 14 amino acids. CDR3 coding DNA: TGTGCCAGCAGCTCCCCGGACAGGGCATATGGCTACACCTTC. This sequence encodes CASSSPDRAYGYTF.

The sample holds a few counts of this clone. The CDR3 DNA follows: TGTGCCAGCAGTGGGACTCCCTTGGGGTACGAGCAGTACTTC. Translating gives CASSGTPLGYEQYF. This chain links TRBV2 with TRBJ2-7; tentative D call: TRBD2 (5 bases). Germline-derived CDR1 and CDR2 are SNHLY and FYNNEI. There are 14 residues in the CDR3. V was pared by 4 bases and J by 4 bases, with 14 bases between.

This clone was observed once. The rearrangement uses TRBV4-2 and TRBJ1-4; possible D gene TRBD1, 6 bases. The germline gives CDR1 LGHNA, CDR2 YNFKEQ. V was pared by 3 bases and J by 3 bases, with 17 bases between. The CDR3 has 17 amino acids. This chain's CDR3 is CASSQGTGLGANEKLFF. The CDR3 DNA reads TGTGCCAGCAGCCAGGGAACAGGGTTAGGTGCTAATGAAAAACTGTTTTTT.

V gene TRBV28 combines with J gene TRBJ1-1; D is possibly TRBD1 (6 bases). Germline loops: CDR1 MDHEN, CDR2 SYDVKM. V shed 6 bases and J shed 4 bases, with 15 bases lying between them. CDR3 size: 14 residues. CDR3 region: CASREGGLVTEAFF. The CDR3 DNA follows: TGTGCCAGCAGGGAAGGGGGTTTAGTCACTGAAGCTTTCTTT.

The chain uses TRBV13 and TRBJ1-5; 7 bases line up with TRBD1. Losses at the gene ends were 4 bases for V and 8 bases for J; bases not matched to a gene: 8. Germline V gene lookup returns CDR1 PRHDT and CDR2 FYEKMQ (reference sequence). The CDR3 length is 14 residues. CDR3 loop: CASSSRQGGEPQHF. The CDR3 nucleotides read TGTGCCAGCAGCTCCCGACAGGGTGGCGAGCCCCAGCATTTT.

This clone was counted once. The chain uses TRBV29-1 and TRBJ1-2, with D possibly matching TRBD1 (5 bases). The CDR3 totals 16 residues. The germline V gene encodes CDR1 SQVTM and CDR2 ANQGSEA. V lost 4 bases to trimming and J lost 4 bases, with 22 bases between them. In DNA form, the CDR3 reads TGCAGCGTTGTGGGCAGGGACCGGTCAGCGAGCTATGGCTACACCTTC. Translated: CSVVGRDRSASYGYTF. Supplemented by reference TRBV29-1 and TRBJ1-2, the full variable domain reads SAVISQKPSRDICQRGTSLTIQCQVDSQVTMMFWYRQQPGQSLTLIATANQGSEATYESGFVIDKFPISRPNLTFSTLTVSNMSPEDSSIYLCSVVGRDRSASYGYTFGSGTRLTVV.

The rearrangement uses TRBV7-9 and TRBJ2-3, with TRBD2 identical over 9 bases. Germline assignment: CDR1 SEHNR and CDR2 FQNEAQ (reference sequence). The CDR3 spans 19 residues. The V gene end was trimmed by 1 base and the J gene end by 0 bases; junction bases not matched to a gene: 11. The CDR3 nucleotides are TGTGCCAGCAGCTTAGTTCCCTTCGCTAGCGGGACGAGCACAGATACGCAGTATTTT. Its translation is CASSLVPFASGTSTDTQYF.

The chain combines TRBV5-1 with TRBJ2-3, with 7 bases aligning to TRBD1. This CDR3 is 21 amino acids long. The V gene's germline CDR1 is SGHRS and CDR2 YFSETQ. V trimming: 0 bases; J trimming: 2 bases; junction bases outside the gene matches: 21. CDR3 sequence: CASSLASWDRSHLKDTDTQYF. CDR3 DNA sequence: TGCGCCAGCAGCTTGGCCTCTTGGGACAGAAGTCACCTGAAGGACACAGATACGCAGTATTTT.